The 22 T cell receptor beta chains presented below share a single source sample, sequenced in a study of a mutant IDH1 vaccine in newly diagnosed glioma. Only in-frame clones appear in the TCRdb table, and some are missing; sequencing was by immunoSEQ multiplex PCR. The sample holds some 42,000 clones, approximately 85% seen once. These TCRs' antigens remain unknown. Time point in this sample: week 5, during vaccination. In the vaccine, a single dose held 300 ug of the mutant IDH1 20-mer peptide, along with topical imiquimod. Sequenced material: PBMCs, taken from a glioma patient whose treatment included an IDH1 peptide vaccine. The source of these receptors is a man aged 40-50 years with glioma.

This chain connects TRBV6-4 to TRBJ2-2; D call uncertain. Germline V lookup: CDR1 MRHNA, CDR2 SNTAGT. CDR3 size: 15 residues. The V end lost 0 bases, the J end lost 4 bases, and 9 bases lay between the germline ends. The CDR3 here is CASSDSTDTTGELFF. DNA for the CDR3: TGTGCCAGCAGTGACTCAACCGACACCACCGGGGAGCTGTTTTTT.

The chain has TRBV6-5 and TRBJ2-7, with 7 bases fitting TRBD1. CDR1 is MNHEY, CDR2 SVGAGI, per germline. V was pared by 1 base and J by 3 bases, with 6 bases of the junction left unmatched. CDR3 length: 15 residues. CDR3 bases: TGTGCCAGCAGTTACTTAGTACAGGGGAACTACGAGCAGTACTTC. Translating it yields CASSYLVQGNYEQYF.

The J gene is TRBJ2-7, the V gene TRBV10-3; D possibly corresponds to TRBD2 (6 bases). Trimming removed 0 bases from V and 3 bases from J, with 12 bases in between. CDR1 and CDR2 (germline): ENHRY, SYGVKD. The CDR3 consists of 15 residues. CDR3 region: CAISESSPRDYEQYF. Here the CDR3 DNA reads TGTGCCATCAGTGAGTCGTCGCCGCGGGACTACGAGCAGTACTTC.

The chain recombines TRBV6-5 with TRBJ2-7; D not resolved. Germline lookup yields CDR1 MNHEY and CDR2 SVGAGI. The V and J ends lost 8 bases and 4 bases respectively, with 6 bases between them. The length of the CDR3 is 10 residues. The chain's CDR3 is CASGQYEQYF. As DNA, the CDR3 is TGTGCCAGCGGCCAGTACGAGCAGTACTTC.

The chain joins TRBV5-1 to TRBJ2-7, with a tentative D call TRBD1 (6 bases). Germline CDR1 SGHRS, CDR2 YFSETQ. This CDR3 region has 14 residues. V was clipped by 2 bases and J by 2 bases, with 11 bases between them. The CDR3 is CASSFRGTPYEQYF. CDR3 coding DNA: TGCGCCAGCAGCTTCAGGGGAACTCCCTACGAGCAGTACTTC.

The chain couples TRBV29-1 to TRBJ1-1; D might be TRBD1 (5 bases). V dropped 7 bases and J dropped 3 bases, with 6 bases sitting between them. The CDR3 length is 10 residues. Germline CDR1 is SQVTM and CDR2 is ANQGSEA. CDR3 nucleotides: TGCAGCGGGGGGGACACTGAAGCTTTCTTT. Translating it yields CSGGDTEAFF. The variable domain in full, with the rest retrieved from reference TRBV29-1 and TRBJ1-1, is SAVISQKPSRDICQRGTSLTIQCQVDSQVTMMFWYRQQPGQSLTLIATANQGSEATYESGFVIDKFPISRPNLTFSTLTVSNMSPEDSSIYLCSGGDTEAFFGQGTRLTVV.

The count of this clone is one. CDR3: CASSPALGNYGYTF. DNA of the CDR3: TGTGCCAGCAGCCCCGCTTTGGGGAACTATGGCTACACCTTC. V gene TRBV7-8 combines with J gene TRBJ1-2; no clear D. The ends were cut back, 5 bases at V and 2 bases at J, with 12 bases in the middle. There are 14 residues in the CDR3. The V gene's germline CDR1 is SGHVS and CDR2 FQNEAQ. The variable domain in full, with the rest retrieved from reference TRBV7-8 and TRBJ1-2, is GAGVSQSPRYKVAKRGQDVALRCDPISGHVSLFWYQQALGQGPEFLTYFQNEAQLDKSGLPSDRFFAERPEGSVSTLKIQRTQQEDSAVYLCASSPALGNYGYTFGSGTRLTVV.

The rearrangement uses TRBV11-1 and TRBJ2-7; 9 positions agree with TRBD1. Germline V CDR1 and CDR2: SGHAT, FQDESV (reference sequence). The ends lost 7 bases at V and 7 bases at J; junction bases unmatched: 11. This CDR3 is 14 amino acids long. DNA for the CDR3: TGTGCCAGCAACCAGGGACAGGGTTTAGGGGAGCAGTACTTC. Its protein product is CASNQGQGLGEQYF.

The CDR3 sequence: CASSLGDRIYEQYF. The DNA of the CDR3 is TGTGCCAGCAGCTTGGGGGACAGGATCTACGAGCAGTACTTC. The rearrangement links TRBV5-4 to TRBJ2-7, with 8 bases that match TRBD1. Germline CDR1 SGHNT, CDR2 YYREEE (reference sequence). The junction had 2 bases not matched to a gene; V was cut back by 0 bases and J by 3 bases. This CDR3 has 14 amino acids.

The chain joins TRBV19 to TRBJ1-1, with unresolved D. This CDR3 has 15 amino acids. The germline V gene encodes CDR1 LNHDA and CDR2 SQIVND (reference sequence). V gave up 2 bases and J gave up 3 bases, with 13 bases separating them. The CDR3 nucleotides read TGTGCCAGTAGTATAACGCCCGGAGGATACACTGAAGCTTTCTTT. As protein: CASSITPGGYTEAFF.

A single count supports this clone. This chain connects TRBV4-3 to TRBJ2-7; possible D gene TRBD2, 6 bases. Germline values: CDR1 LGHNA, CDR2 YSLEER. The CDR3 length is 19 residues. Trimming left V 0 bases short and J 3 bases short, with 24 bases between. The CDR3 region has the DNA TGCGCCAGCAGCCAAGATAGGGTCTCCTATACGGGAGAAGTCTACGAGCAGTACTTC. Protein sequence: CASSQDRVSYTGEVYEQYF.

The V gene is TRBV15, the J gene TRBJ2-7; D is perhaps TRBD1 or TRBD2 (6 bases each). Trimming cost V 2 bases and J 2 bases, with 10 bases left between them. Germline V CDR1 and CDR2: LNHNV, YYDKDF (reference sequence). This CDR3 comprises 14 residues. The CDR3 bases are TGTGCCACCAGCAGACCGGGGGCCACCTACGAGCAGTACTTC. It encodes CATSRPGATYEQYF.

The chain joins TRBV7-2 to TRBJ1-5; D gene unclear. Germline CDR1 reads SGHTA; CDR2 reads FQGNSA. Trimming left V 7 bases short and J 3 bases short, with 10 bases between. CDR3 length: 13 residues. The CDR3 reads CASTADLNQPQHF. CDR3 in DNA: TGTGCCAGCACTGCGGATCTCAATCAGCCCCAGCATTTT.

This clone was seen a few times. The chain is built from TRBV5-5 and TRBJ2-7; 12 bases are shared with TRBD2. CDR1 is SGHKS, CDR2 YYEKEE, per germline (reference sequence). This CDR3 contains 20 residues. After removal of 2 bases from V and 5 bases from J, the junction contained 20 bases not matched to a gene. The CDR3 protein is CASSFIIGGTSGPYGNEQYF. CDR3 in DNA: TGTGCCAGCAGCTTTATAATAGGGGGGACTAGCGGGCCCTATGGGAACGAGCAGTACTTC. The full variable domain, in which reference TRBV5-5 and TRBJ2-7 provide the parts outside the CDR3, is DAGVTQSPTHLIKTRGQQVTLRCSPISGHKSVSWYQQVLGQGPQFIFQYYEKEERGRGNFPDRFSARQFPNYSSELNVNALLLGDSALYLCASSFIIGGTSGPYGNEQYFGPGTRLTVT.

This clone appeared a single time. This chain connects TRBV18 to TRBJ2-7; 7 nucleotides match TRBD1. V gave up 3 bases and J gave up 2 bases; unmatched junction bases: 4. This CDR3 spans 14 amino acids. From germline, CDR1 is KGHSH and CDR2 LQKENI. DNA of the CDR3: TGTGCCAGCTCACCGGACAGGCCGACCTACGAGCAGTACTTC. The encoded protein is CASSPDRPTYEQYF.

This sequence joins TRBV5-4 and TRBJ1-1; TRBD1 aligns across 8 bases. The CDR3 covers 20 residues. CDR1 SGHNT and CDR2 YYREEE come from the germline V gene (reference sequence). With 1 base clipped from V and 10 bases from J, the junction kept 27 bases outside the gene matches. CDR3 loop: CASSLRGQARGLRFDGGAFF. The CDR3 bases are TGTGCCAGCAGCTTGCGGGGACAGGCCCGGGGTTTGAGATTTGATGGTGGAGCTTTCTTT. Looking up the rest from reference TRBV5-4 and TRBJ1-1 gives the full variable domain: ETGVTQSPTHLIKTRGQQVTLRCSSQSGHNTVSWYQQALGQGPQFIFQYYREEENGRGNFPPRFSGLQFPNYSSELNVNALELDDSALYLCASSLRGQARGLRFDGGAFFGQGTRLTVV.

This chain joins TRBV7-2 and TRBJ2-3; D gene ambiguous. This CDR3 contains 14 residues. Germline assignment: CDR1 SGHTA and CDR2 FQGNSA. V was shortened by 4 bases and J by 6 bases, with 14 bases between the two germline ends. CDR3 nucleotides: TGTGCCAGCAGCTGGACCGACACCCCTGATACGCAGTATTTT. This codes for CASSWTDTPDTQYF.

V is TRBV6-5 and J is TRBJ1-2; tentative D call: TRBD1 (6 bases). This CDR3 is 13 amino acids long. Trimming pared 6 bases from V and 4 bases from J, leaving 12 bases between. CDR1 MNHEY and CDR2 SVGAGI come from the germline V gene. In DNA form, the CDR3 reads TGTGCCAGCAGGCTGGGGGGCGCCTATGGCTACACCTTC. This encodes CASRLGGAYGYTF.

J is TRBJ1-4 and V is TRBV5-1; TRBD1 is a possible D gene (5 bases). The length of the CDR3 is 14 residues. CDR1 is SGHRS and CDR2 is YFSETQ in the germline V gene. V dropped 4 bases and J dropped 3 bases, with 10 bases sitting between them. For the CDR3, the DNA is TGCGCCAGCAGCCAAGACAGTGCTAATGAAAAACTGTTTTTT. It translates to CASSQDSANEKLFF.

The gene calls are TRBV6-5 and TRBJ1-1, with TRBD1 matching 8 bases. The CDR3 covers 15 residues. V lost 9 bases to trimming and J lost 4 bases; unmatched junction nucleotides: 13. Per germline, CDR1 MNHEY and CDR2 SVGAGI. CDR3 bases: TGTGCCAGTGACAGGGGCGATCGACTGAGCACTGAAGCTTTCTTT. The encoded protein is CASDRGDRLSTEAFF.

The chain uses TRBV5-4 and TRBJ2-7, with 9 bases matching TRBD1. The CDR3 is 16 amino acids. V lost 3 bases and J lost 3; bases outside the gene matches: 10. Germline V gene data show CDR1 as SGHNT and CDR2 as YYREEE (reference sequence). The CDR3 is CASSYSPTGGFYEQYF. The CDR3 DNA follows: TGTGCCAGCAGCTACTCGCCGACAGGGGGTTTCTACGAGCAGTACTTC.

The CDR3 nucleotides read TGTGCCAGCAGCCTCCGTCGGCGGCAAGAGACCCAGTACTTC. Residues: CASSLRRRQETQYF. This rearrangement joins TRBV7-2 to TRBJ2-5; D unclear. V lost 5 bases and J lost 2, with 12 bases in between. The CDR3 extends over 14 amino acids. CDR1 is SGHTA and CDR2 is FQGNSA in the germline V gene.